A few counts support the clone carrying this T cell receptor beta chain. Its target is not known. The data originate from a study of cytotoxic CD8 clonotypes in ibrutinib-treated CLL. Whole-study results and caveats: Timing of sampling differed between sustained-remission and progressing patients. Contraction or stability on treatment characterized the public clonotypes, which were uncommon.

Sequencing used immunoSEQ multiplex PCR; TCRdb keeps in-frame clones, though not all of them. The data show about 76,000 clones, roughly 85% seen once. The TCR comes from a human donor with chronic lymphocytic leukemia. Material: PBMCs, obtained after 24 months of ibrutinib treatment.

This CDR3 is CASSPPEGRERTDTQYF. DNA for the CDR3: TGTGCCAGCTCACCACCGGAGGGACGGGAACGTACAGATACGCAGTATTTT. The genes are TRBV18 and TRBJ2-3; D possibly corresponds to TRBD2 (6 bases). V lost 0 bases and J 3 bases, leaving 16 bases between the germline ends. The germline V gene has CDR1 KGHSH and CDR2 LQKENI. The length of the CDR3 is 17 residues.